A single sample is the source of the 22 T cell receptor beta chains below, sequenced in a study of technical replicates of blood from a handful of donors. TCRdb's table, derived via immunoSEQ multiplex PCR, lists solely in-frame clones and lacks some. Here the sample spans 85,000 to 100,000 clones, 95% being singletons. Sequenced material: T cells isolated from PBMCs. The receptors here all came from a human donor in good health.

V gene TRBV9 combines with J gene TRBJ2-3; TRBD2 agrees at 7 bases. CDR1 SGDLS and CDR2 YYNGEE come from the germline V gene. The CDR3 extends over 12 amino acids. V trimming: 6 bases; J trimming: 8 bases; junction bases outside the gene matches: 6. This chain's CDR3 is CASNPGEGTQYF. In DNA, the CDR3 is TGTGCCAGCAACCCGGGGGAGGGTACGCAGTATTTT.

The rearrangement joins TRBV2 to TRBJ2-7; 7 nucleotides line up with TRBD1. The CDR3 covers 15 residues. CDR1 and CDR2 from the germline V gene are SNHLY and FYNNEI. V dropped 6 bases and J dropped 4; count of bases not matched to a gene: 12. CDR3 coding DNA: TGTGCCAGCAGAGCTTGGACAGGCTCAAATTACGAGCAGTACTTC. Its translation: CASRAWTGSNYEQYF.

In this sample, this clone turned up once. The chain employs TRBV4-2 and TRBJ2-1, with TRBD2 matching over 14 bases. This CDR3 contains 18 residues. CDR1 is LGHNA, CDR2 YNFKEQ, per germline. Unmatched junction bases numbered 9, after V lost 0 bases and J lost 8 bases. The CDR3 loop reads CASSQEPGLAGVMDEQFF. CDR3 DNA: TGTGCCAGCAGCCAAGAGCCGGGACTAGCGGGAGTAATGGATGAGCAGTTCTTC.

This sequence joins TRBV4-1 and TRBJ1-1, with 9 bases matching TRBD1. The V gene's germline CDR1 is MGHRA and CDR2 YSYEKL. Trimming at V came to 2 bases and at J to 0 bases, leaving 4 bases not matched to a gene. The CDR3 has 16 residues. The CDR3 region is CASSQYRTGVNTEAFF. CDR3 DNA sequence: TGCGCCAGCAGCCAATACCGGACAGGGGTGAACACTGAAGCTTTCTTT.

The genes are TRBV6-5 and TRBJ2-3, with D possibly matching TRBD2 (6 bases). Trimming left V 2 bases short and J 0 bases short, with 9 bases between. Germline CDR1 is MNHEY and CDR2 is SVGAGI. The CDR3 totals 15 residues. This chain's CDR3 is CASSYASASTDTQYF. The CDR3 nucleotides are TGTGCCAGCAGTTACGCTAGCGCAAGCACAGATACGCAGTATTTT.

This CDR3 is CASSSTGGALNEQFF. CDR3 bases: TGCGCCAGCAGCTCGACAGGGGGAGCCCTCAATGAGCAGTTCTTC. V usage is TRBV5-1 and J usage is TRBJ2-1, with 9 bases aligning to TRBD1. Germline V gives CDR1 SGHRS, CDR2 YFSETQ. The CDR3 is 15 amino acids. The V and J ends lost 3 bases and 6 bases, in that order; junction bases with no gene match: 7.

CDR3 DNA sequence: TGCGCCAGCAGCCAGGGGTACAGGGTAGACCCTGAAGCTTTCTTT. This encodes CASSQGYRVDPEAFF. V is TRBV4-1 and J is TRBJ1-1, with D maybe TRBD1 (6 bases). Germline V gene lookup returns CDR1 MGHRA and CDR2 YSYEKL. The V end was cut by 3 bases, the J end by 6 bases, with 17 bases between. There are 15 residues in the CDR3.

This chain uses TRBV5-1 with TRBJ2-3, with TRBD2 matching 10 bases. Looked up from germline, CDR1 is SGHRS and CDR2 is YFSETQ. The CDR3 is 16 amino acids. Trimming took 1 base from V and 5 from J; bases not matched to a gene: 7. The CDR3 region has the DNA TGCGCCAGCAGCTTGTTTCTAGCGGGGGAGGAAGATACGCAGTATTTT. It specifies CASSLFLAGEEDTQYF. Combining the CDR3 with reference TRBV5-1 and TRBJ2-3 gives the whole variable domain KAGVTQTPRYLIKTRGQQVTLSCSPISGHRSVSWYQQTPGQGLQFLFEYFSETQRNKGNFPGRFSGRQFSNSRSEMNVSTLELGDSALYLCASSLFLAGEEDTQYFGPGTRLTVL.

The chain employs TRBV7-9 and TRBJ2-7, with D possibly TRBD1 on 5 matching bases. The germline V and J ends were trimmed by 4 bases and 1 base, with 8 bases remaining between them. The germline V gene has CDR1 SEHNR and CDR2 FQNEAQ (reference sequence). CDR3 size: 13 residues. CDR3 coding DNA: TGTGCCAGCAGCTCACCAGGGTCCTACGAGCAGTACTTC. It encodes CASSSPGSYEQYF.

The chain combines TRBV6-1 with TRBJ2-7; maybe TRBD2 (6 bases). Germline CDR1 MNHNS, CDR2 SASEGT. This CDR3 contains 13 residues. The ends were cut back, 11 bases at V and 2 bases at J, with 16 bases in the middle. The CDR3 loop reads CAGLRETPYEQYF. The CDR3 coding sequence is TGTGCCGGCCTCCGGGAGACGCCCTACGAGCAGTACTTC.

Regarding this clone: The same CDR3 arises from other DNA sequences in this sample as well. The chain uses TRBV6-5 and TRBJ1-1; D is uncertain. Trimming left V 0 bases short and J 5 bases short, with 7 bases between. Per germline, CDR1 MNHEY and CDR2 SVGAGI. The CDR3 contains 13 residues. The CDR3 nucleotides are TGTGCCAGCAGTTACTCGGTCGGGACTGAAGCTTTCTTT. Amino acid sequence: CASSYSVGTEAFF.

This rearrangement joins TRBV19 to TRBJ2-3, with 7 bases identical to TRBD1. The CDR3 covers 18 residues. With V trimmed by 4 bases and J by 0 bases, 13 bases remained unmatched. The V gene's germline CDR1 is LNHDA and CDR2 SQIVND (reference sequence). CDR3 sequence: CASSRGVTGTASTDTQYF. CDR3 nucleotide sequence: TGTGCCAGTAGTAGGGGAGTAACCGGGACAGCAAGCACAGATACGCAGTATTTT.

This clone was seen just once. V gene TRBV10-3 combines with J gene TRBJ2-7, with D tentatively TRBD1 (5 bases). CDR1 is ENHRY and CDR2 is SYGVKD in the germline V gene. The CDR3 loop spans 13 amino acids. Trimming removed 10 bases from V and 1 base from J, with 14 bases in between. The DNA of the CDR3 is TGTGCCAGTCTCGGATCAGGGTCCTACGAGCAGTACTTC. Its translation: CASLGSGSYEQYF.

This rearrangement joins TRBV9 to TRBJ1-1, with TRBD1 as a possible D gene (6 bases). V lost 4 bases to trimming and J lost 3 bases, with 13 bases between them. The CDR3 is 14 amino acids. Per the germline V gene, CDR1 is SGDLS and CDR2 is YYNGEE. The CDR3 DNA follows: TGTGCCAGCAGCCTAGAGGGGGGGCACACTGAAGCTTTCTTT. It specifies CASSLEGGHTEAFF. Drawing the rest from reference TRBV9 and TRBJ1-1, the complete variable domain is DSGVTQTPKHLITATGQRVTLRCSPRSGDLSVYWYQQSLDQGLQFLIQYYNGEERAKGNILERFSAQQFPDLHSELNLSSLELGDSALYFCASSLEGGHTEAFFGQGTRLTVV.

The chain is built from TRBV2 and TRBJ2-1, with TRBD2 matching 11 bases. Germline CDR1 SNHLY, CDR2 FYNNEI. The trim removed 8 bases at V and 7 bases at J, leaving 7 bases unmatched. CDR3 length: 14 amino acids. DNA of the CDR3: TGTGCCAGCGGAATGGGACTAGCGGTTAATGAGCAGTTCTTC. Protein sequence: CASGMGLAVNEQFF.

The chain combines TRBV6-6 with TRBJ2-3; perhaps TRBD1 as D (5 bases). Germline V CDR1 and CDR2: MNHNY, SVGAGI (reference sequence). The CDR3 has 16 residues. V lost 8 bases, J lost 1 base, and 19 bases lay in between. In DNA, the CDR3 is TGTGCCAGCCTCCTTAGGGGAAGTGGAGGCACAGATACGCAGTATTTT. Its protein product is CASLLRGSGGTDTQYF.

V is TRBV18 and J is TRBJ2-5; D might be TRBD2 (5 bases). The length of the CDR3 is 14 residues. The germline V and J ends were trimmed by 0 bases and 5 bases, with 10 bases remaining between them. Germline CDR1 is KGHSH and CDR2 is LQKENI. CDR3 nucleotide sequence: TGTGCCAGCTCACCACCTGGAGGCGGCGAGACCCAGTACTTC. It codes for CASSPPGGGETQYF.

The chain has TRBV14 and TRBJ2-1; the match to TRBD1 covers 10 bases. The CDR3 is 15 residues long. Germline loops: CDR1 SGHDN, CDR2 FVKESK. The junction had 4 bases not matched to a gene; V was cut back by 3 bases and J by 5 bases. This chain's CDR3 is CASSHPGQGHNEQFF. The DNA of the CDR3 is TGTGCCAGCAGCCACCCGGGACAGGGGCACAATGAGCAGTTCTTC. The whole variable domain, filled in from reference TRBV14 and TRBJ2-1, reads EAGVTQFPSHSVIEKGQTVTLRCDPISGHDNLYWYRRVMGKEIKFLLHFVKESKQDESGMPNNRFLAERTGGTYSTLKVQPAELEDSGVYFCASSHPGQGHNEQFFGPGTRLTVL.

This chain joins TRBV6-1 and TRBJ1-1; D unclear. The CDR3 is 13 residues long. CDR1 and CDR2 (germline): MNHNS, SASEGT. V dropped 3 bases and J dropped 8 bases, with 13 bases sitting between them. CDR3 DNA sequence: TGTGCCAGCAGTGAGACACTTGTGCCAGAAGCTTTCTTT. Its protein product is CASSETLVPEAFF.

V gene TRBV5-1 combines with J gene TRBJ2-7, with 8 nucleotides matching TRBD1. In germline, CDR1 is SGHRS, CDR2 YFSETQ. This CDR3 region has 14 residues. The V gene end was trimmed by 3 bases and the J gene end by 2 bases; junction bases not matched to a gene: 4. CDR3 sequence: CASSSTGDTYEQYF. CDR3 bases: TGCGCCAGCAGCTCGACAGGGGACACCTACGAGCAGTACTTC.

The V and J genes are TRBV7-9 and TRBJ2-1, with a tentative D call TRBD2 (6 bases). The V end lost 4 bases, the J end lost 6 bases, and 7 bases lay between the germline ends. Germline CDR1 is SEHNR and CDR2 is FQNEAQ (reference sequence). The CDR3 spans 12 residues. The CDR3 loop is CASSYGGNEQFF. CDR3 bases: TGTGCCAGCAGCTACGGGGGCAATGAGCAGTTCTTC.

The chain couples TRBV5-1 to TRBJ2-7; D gene ambiguous. V shed 0 bases and J shed 7 bases, with 8 bases lying between them. CDR3 size: 12 residues. Germline lookup yields CDR1 SGHRS and CDR2 YFSETQ. CDR3 DNA: TGCGCCAGCAGCTTGGCGGGTGAAGAGCAGTACTTC. It yields the protein CASSLAGEEQYF.